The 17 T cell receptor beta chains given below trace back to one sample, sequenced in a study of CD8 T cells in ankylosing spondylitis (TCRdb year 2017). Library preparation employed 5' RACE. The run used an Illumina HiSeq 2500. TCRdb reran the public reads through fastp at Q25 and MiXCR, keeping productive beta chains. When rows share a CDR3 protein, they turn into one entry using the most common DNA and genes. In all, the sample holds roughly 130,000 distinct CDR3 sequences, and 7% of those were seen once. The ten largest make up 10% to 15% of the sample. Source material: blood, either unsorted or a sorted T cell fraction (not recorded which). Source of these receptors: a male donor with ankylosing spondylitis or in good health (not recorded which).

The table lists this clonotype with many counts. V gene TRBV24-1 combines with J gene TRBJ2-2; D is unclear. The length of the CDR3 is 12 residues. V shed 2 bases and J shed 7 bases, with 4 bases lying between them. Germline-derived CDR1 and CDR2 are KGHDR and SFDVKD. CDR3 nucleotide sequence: TGTGCCACCAGTGATTCTGTCGGGGAGCTGTTTTTT. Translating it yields CATSDSVGELFF.

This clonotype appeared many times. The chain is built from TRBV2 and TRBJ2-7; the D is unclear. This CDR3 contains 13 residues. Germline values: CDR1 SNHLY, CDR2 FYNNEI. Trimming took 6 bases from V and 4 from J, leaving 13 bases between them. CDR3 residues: CASRTSVPYEQYF. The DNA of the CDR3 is TGTGCCAGCAGGACCTCCGTCCCTTACGAGCAGTACTTC.

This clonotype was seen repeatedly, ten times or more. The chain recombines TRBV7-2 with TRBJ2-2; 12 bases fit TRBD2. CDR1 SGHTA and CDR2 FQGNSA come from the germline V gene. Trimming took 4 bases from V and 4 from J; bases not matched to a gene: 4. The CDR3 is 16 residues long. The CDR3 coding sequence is TGTGCCAGCAGCTCCCGACTAGCGGGGGTCACCGGGGAGCTGTTTTTT. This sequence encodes CASSSRLAGVTGELFF.

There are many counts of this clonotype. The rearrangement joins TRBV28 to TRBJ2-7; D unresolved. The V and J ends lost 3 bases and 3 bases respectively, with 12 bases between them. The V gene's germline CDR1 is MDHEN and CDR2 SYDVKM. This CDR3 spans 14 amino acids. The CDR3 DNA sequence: TGTGCCAGCAGTTTGGGCCCTGCTTTCTACGAGCAGTACTTC. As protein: CASSLGPAFYEQYF.

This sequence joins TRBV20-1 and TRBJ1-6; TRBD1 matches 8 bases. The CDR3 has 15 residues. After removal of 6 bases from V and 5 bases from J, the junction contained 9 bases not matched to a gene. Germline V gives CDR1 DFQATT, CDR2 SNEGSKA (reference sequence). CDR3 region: CSAELNRGNNSPLHF. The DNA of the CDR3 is TGCAGTGCAGAGCTAAACAGGGGGAATAATTCACCCCTCCACTTT.

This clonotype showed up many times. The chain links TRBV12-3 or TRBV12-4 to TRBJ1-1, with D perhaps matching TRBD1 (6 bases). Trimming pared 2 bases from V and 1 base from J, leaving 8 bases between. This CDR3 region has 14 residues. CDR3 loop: CASSLRTANTEAFF. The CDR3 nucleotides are TGTGCCAGCAGTTTAAGGACAGCGAACACTGAAGCTTTCTTT.

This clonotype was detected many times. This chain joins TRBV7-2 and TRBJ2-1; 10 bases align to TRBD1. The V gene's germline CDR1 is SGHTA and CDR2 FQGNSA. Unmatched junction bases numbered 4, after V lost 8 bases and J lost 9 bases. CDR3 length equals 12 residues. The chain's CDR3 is CASADRGREQFF. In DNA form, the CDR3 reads TGTGCCAGCGCTGACAGGGGGCGTGAGCAGTTCTTC.

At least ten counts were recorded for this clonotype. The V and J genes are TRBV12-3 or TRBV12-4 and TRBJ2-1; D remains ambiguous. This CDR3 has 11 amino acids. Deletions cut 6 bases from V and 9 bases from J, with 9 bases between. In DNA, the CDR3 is TGTGCCAGCAGCCCCCGCACTGAGCAGTTCTTC. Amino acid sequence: CASSPRTEQFF.

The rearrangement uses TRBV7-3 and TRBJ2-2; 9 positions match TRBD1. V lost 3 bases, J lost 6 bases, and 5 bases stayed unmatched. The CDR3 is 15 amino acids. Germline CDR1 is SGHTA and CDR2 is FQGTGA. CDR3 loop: CASSFGTGMAGELFF. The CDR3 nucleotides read TGTGCCAGCAGCTTTGGGACAGGGATGGCCGGGGAGCTGTTTTTT.

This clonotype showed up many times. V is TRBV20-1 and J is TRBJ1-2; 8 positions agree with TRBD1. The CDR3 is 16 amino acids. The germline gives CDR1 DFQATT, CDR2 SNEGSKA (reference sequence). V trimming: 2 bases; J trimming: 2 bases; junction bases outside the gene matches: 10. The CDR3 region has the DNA TGCAGTGCTAGACCCCCAGGGGGCGGATCAAACTATGGCTACACCTTC. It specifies CSARPPGGGSNYGYTF.

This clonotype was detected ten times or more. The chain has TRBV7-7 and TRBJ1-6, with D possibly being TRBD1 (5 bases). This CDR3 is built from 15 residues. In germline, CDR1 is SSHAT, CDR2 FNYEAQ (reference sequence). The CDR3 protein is CASGKGSSYNSPLHF. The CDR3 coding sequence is TGTGCTAGCGGCAAGGGGAGCTCCTATAATTCACCCCTCCACTTT.

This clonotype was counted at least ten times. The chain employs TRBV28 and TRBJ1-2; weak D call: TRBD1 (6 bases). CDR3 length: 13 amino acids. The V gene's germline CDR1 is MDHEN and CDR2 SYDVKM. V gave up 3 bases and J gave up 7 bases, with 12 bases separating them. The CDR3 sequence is CASSFPGAVGYTF. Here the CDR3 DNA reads TGTGCCAGCAGTTTCCCGGGGGCGGTTGGCTACACCTTC.

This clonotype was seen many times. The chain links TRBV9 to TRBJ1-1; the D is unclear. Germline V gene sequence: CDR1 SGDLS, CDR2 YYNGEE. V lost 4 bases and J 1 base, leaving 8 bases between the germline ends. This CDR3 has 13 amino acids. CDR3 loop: CASSPPPNTEAFF. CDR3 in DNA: TGTGCCAGCAGCCCCCCGCCGAACACTGAAGCTTTCTTT.

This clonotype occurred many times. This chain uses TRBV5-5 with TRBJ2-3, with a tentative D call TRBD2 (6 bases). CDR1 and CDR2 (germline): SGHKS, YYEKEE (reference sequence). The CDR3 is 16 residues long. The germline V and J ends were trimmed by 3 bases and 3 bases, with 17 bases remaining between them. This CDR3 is CASSSGARLATDTQYF. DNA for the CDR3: TGTGCCAGCAGCTCGGGAGCTCGTCTAGCTACAGATACGCAGTATTTT.

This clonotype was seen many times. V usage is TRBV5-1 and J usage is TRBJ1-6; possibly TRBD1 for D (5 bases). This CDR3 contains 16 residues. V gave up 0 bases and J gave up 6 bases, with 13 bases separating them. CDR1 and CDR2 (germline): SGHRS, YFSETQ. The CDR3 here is CASSLAGSGVNSPLHF. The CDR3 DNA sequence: TGCGCCAGCAGCTTGGCCGGCTCGGGGGTTAATTCACCCCTCCACTTT.

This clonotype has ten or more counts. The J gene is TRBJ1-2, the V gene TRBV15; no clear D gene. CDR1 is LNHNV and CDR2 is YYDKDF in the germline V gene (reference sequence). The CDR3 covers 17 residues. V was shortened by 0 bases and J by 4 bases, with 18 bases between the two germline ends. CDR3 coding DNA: TGTGCCACCAGCAGAGATAACGTCGCGACAAAGGCCTATGGCTACACCTTC. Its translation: CATSRDNVATKAYGYTF.

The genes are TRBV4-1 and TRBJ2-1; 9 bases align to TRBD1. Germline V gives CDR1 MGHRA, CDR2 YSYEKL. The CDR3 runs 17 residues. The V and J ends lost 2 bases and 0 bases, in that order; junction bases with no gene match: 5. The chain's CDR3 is CASSQLPDRGSYNEQFF. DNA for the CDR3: TGCGCCAGCAGCCAACTCCCGGACAGGGGCTCCTACAATGAGCAGTTCTTC.